This TCR beta chain was found in a study of neurological immune-mediated disorders. As for the study in general: Of approximately 34 multiple sclerosis patients, about 30 were relapsing-remitting and 3 secondary progressive. Overall study findings and caveats: Private repertoires in all groups were suggested by the absence of shared CDR3 amino acid sequences among expanded clones across subjects.

One entry per CDR3 protein, called by TCRdb with MiXCR from the 5' RACE reads. The top ten clones hold 7.9% of a sample with about 80,000 distinct CDR3 sequences, 5% to 6.5% of them seen once. The V and J ends lost 0 bases and 4 bases, in that order; junction bases with no gene match: 3. Germline CDR1 reads MGHRA; CDR2 reads YSYEKL. This CDR3 region has 15 residues. The table lists this clonotype with many counts. Its cognate antigen is unknown. The time point here: longitudinal time-point 2. The study built unsorted libraries from 2 million PBMCs kept at -80 C. Sequencing was carried out using PBMCs. The TCR was taken from an older woman with multiple sclerosis. The rearrangement uses TRBV4-1 and TRBJ1-2; 9 positions agree with TRBD1. CDR3 in DNA: TGCGCCAGCAGCCAAGATGGGGACAGGGTCTATGGCTACACCTTC. It codes for CASSQDGDRVYGYTF.